The clone carrying this T cell receptor beta chain was detected only a few times. The data originate from a study of blood T cells in healthy people across ages. A J-beta primer mix and a sample-barcoded 5' primer were used in a second PCR of about 6 to 12 cycles. TCRdb processed the 5' RACE reads anew with MiXCR; each CDR3 protein has one entry. The sample has more than 1,400,000 distinct CDR3 sequences, 35% to 45% seen once. The CDR3 is made up of 17 amino acids. V was clipped by 2 bases and J by 5 bases; unmatched bases: 12. In germline, CDR1 is SGHTA, CDR2 FQGTGA. The rearrangement links TRBV7-3 to TRBJ2-5, with 9 bases lining up with TRBD2. The source is a woman younger than 30 in good health. Sequenced: blood. CDR3 sequence reads: CASSLGPPGTSRETQYF. The CDR3 DNA is TGTGCCAGCAGCTTAGGACCCCCCGGGACTAGCCGTGAGACCCAGTACTTC.